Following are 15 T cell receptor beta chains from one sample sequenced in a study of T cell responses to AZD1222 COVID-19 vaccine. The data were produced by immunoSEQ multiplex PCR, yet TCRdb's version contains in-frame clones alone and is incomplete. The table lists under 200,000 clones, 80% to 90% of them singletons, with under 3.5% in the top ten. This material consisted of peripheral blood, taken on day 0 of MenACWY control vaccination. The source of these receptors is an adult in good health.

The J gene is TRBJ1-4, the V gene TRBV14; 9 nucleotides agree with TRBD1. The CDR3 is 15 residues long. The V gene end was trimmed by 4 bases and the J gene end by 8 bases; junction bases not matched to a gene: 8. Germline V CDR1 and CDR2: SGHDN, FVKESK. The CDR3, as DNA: TGTGCCAGCAGCCGTTCCGGGACAGGGACCGAAAAACTGTTTTTT. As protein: CASSRSGTGTEKLFF.

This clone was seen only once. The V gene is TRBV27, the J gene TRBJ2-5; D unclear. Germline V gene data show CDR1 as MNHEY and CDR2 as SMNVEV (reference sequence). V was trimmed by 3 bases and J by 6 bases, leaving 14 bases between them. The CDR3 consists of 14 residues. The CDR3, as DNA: TGTGCCAGCAGTTTCGACGGGTCCGGACAGACCCAGTACTTC. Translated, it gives CASSFDGSGQTQYF.

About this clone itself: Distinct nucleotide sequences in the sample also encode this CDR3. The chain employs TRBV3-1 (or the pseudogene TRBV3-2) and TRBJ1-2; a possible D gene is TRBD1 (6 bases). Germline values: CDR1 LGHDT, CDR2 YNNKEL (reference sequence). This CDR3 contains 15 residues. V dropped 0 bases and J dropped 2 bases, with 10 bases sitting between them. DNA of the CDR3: TGTGCCAGCAGCCAAGATAGTCAGGGGAACTATGGCTACACCTTC. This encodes CASSQDSQGNYGYTF.

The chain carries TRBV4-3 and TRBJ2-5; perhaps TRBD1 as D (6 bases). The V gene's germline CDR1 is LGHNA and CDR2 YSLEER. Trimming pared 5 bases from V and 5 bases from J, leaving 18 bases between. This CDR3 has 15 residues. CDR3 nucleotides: TGCGCCAGCAGCACCCGGGCAGGGGAACGTGAGACCCAGTACTTC. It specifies CASSTRAGERETQYF.

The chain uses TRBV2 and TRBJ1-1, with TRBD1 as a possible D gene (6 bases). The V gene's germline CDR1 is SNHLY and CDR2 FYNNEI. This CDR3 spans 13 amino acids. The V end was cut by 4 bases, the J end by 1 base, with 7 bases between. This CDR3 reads CASSGGQNTEAFF. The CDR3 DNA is TGTGCCAGCAGTGGGGGACAGAACACTGAAGCTTTCTTT.

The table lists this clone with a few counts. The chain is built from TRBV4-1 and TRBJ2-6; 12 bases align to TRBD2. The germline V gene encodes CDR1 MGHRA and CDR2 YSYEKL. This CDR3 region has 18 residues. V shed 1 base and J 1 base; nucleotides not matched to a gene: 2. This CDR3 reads CASSQGTSGASGANVLTF. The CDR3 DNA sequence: TGCGCCAGCAGCCAAGGGACTAGCGGGGCGTCTGGGGCCAACGTCCTGACTTTC.

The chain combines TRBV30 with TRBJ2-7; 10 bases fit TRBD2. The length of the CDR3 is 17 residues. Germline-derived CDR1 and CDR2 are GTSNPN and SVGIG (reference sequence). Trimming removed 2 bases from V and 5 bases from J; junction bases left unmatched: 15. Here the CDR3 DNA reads TGTGCCTGGAGTCCGCCGTCGGGGAGCGGGAGGGACCACGAGCAGTACTTC. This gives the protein CAWSPPSGSGRDHEQYF.

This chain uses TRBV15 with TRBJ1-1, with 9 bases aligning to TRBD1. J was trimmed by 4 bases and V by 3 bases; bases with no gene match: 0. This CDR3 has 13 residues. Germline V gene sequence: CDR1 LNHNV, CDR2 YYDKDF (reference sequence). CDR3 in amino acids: CATSRDRGTEAFF. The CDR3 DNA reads TGTGCCACCAGCAGGGACAGGGGCACTGAAGCTTTCTTT. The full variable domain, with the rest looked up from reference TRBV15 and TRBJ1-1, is DAMVIQNPRYQVTQFGKPVTLSCSQTLNHNVMYWYQQKSSQAPKLLFHYYDKDFNNEADTPDNFQSRRPNTSFCFLDIRSPGLGDTAMYLCATSRDRGTEAFFGQGTRLTVV.

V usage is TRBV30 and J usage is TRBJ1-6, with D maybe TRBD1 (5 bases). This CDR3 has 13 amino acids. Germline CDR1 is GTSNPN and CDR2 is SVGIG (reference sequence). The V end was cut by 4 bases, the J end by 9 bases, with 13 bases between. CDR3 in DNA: TGTGCCTGGAATCCGGGGGTGGCTTCACCCCTCCACTTT. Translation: CAWNPGVASPLHF.

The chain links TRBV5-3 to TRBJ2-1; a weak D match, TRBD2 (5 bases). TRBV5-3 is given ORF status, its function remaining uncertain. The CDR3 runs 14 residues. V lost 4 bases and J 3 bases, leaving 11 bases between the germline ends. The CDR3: CARSQFRDYNEQFF. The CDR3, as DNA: TGTGCCAGAAGCCAATTTCGGGACTACAATGAGCAGTTCTTC.

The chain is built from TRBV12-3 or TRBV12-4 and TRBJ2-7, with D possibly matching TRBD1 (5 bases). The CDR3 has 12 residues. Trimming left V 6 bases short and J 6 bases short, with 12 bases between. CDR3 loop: CASRTQGSEQYF. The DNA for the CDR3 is TGTGCCAGCAGAACCCAGGGCTCCGAGCAGTACTTC.

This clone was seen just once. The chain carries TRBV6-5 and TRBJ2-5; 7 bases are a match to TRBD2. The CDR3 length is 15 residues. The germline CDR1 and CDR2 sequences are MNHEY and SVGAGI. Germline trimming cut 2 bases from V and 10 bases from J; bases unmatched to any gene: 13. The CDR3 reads CASSYGGGNKIIQYF. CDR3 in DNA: TGTGCCAGCAGTTACGGCGGGGGAAACAAGATTATCCAGTACTTC.

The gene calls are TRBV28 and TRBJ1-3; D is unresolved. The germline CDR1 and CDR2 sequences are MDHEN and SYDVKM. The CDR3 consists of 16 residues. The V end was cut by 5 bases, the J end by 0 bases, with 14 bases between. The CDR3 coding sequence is TGTGCCAGCAGTCCGTTGGGAGCAAACTCTGGAAACACCATATATTTT. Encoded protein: CASSPLGANSGNTIYF.

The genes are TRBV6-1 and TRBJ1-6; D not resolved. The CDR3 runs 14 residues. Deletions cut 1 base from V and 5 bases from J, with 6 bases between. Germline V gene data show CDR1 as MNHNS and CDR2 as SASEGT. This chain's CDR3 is CASSEGTDNSPLHF. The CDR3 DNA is TGTGCCAGCAGTGAAGGAACAGATAATTCACCCCTCCACTTT.

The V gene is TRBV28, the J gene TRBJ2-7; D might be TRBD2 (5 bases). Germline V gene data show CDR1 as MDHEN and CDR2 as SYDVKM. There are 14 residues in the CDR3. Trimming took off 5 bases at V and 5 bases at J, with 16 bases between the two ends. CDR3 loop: CASSKEALGNEQYF. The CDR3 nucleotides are TGTGCCAGCAGTAAAGAGGCCCTCGGGAACGAGCAGTACTTC.